A single sample is the source of the 25 T cell receptor beta chains below, sequenced in a study of CD8+ T cells in alopecia areata. This sample's treatment: oral pan-JAK inhibitor, 5-10 mg twice daily. RNA, once extracted, was reverse transcribed into cDNA for use as the sequencing template. Here immunoSEQ multiplex PCR was the method, and the copy in TCRdb shows in-frame clones only, minus some. Of 150,000 to 200,000 clones in the sample, just under 65% were seen once. This sample comprised CD4+ T cells sorted from blood, obtained around week 50, from a patient treated with tofacitinib. The receptors come from a human donor with alopecia areata.

This rearrangement joins TRBV29-1 to TRBJ2-3, with D maybe TRBD2 (6 bases). The CDR3 contains 16 residues. V was cut by 4 bases and J by 0 bases, with 17 bases left in between. CDR1 is SQVTM, CDR2 ANQGSEA, per germline. The DNA of the CDR3 is TGCAGCGTTGGGAGAACCGGGGGACTGAGCACAGATACGCAGTATTTT. Translation: CSVGRTGGLSTDTQYF.

Only a few counts were recorded for this clone. The chain joins TRBV5-1 to TRBJ1-6; D is unclear. The germline V gene has CDR1 SGHRS and CDR2 YFSETQ. This CDR3 contains 14 residues. Trimming shortened V by 1 base and J by 7 bases, and 9 bases separated the two germline ends. In DNA, the CDR3 is TGCGCCAGCAGCTTGACAGCTGAGAATTCACCCCTCCACTTT. Translated, it gives CASSLTAENSPLHF. Together with reference TRBV5-1 and TRBJ1-6, the CDR3 gives the full variable domain: KAGVTQTPRYLIKTRGQQVTLSCSPISGHRSVSWYQQTPGQGLQFLFEYFSETQRNKGNFPGRFSGRQFSNSRSEMNVSTLELGDSALYLCASSLTAENSPLHFGNGTRLTVT.

This chain uses TRBV5-1 with TRBJ2-1, with D maybe TRBD2 (5 bases). Trimming cost V 7 bases and J 6 bases, with 14 bases left between them. Per germline, CDR1 SGHRS and CDR2 YFSETQ. The CDR3 contains 13 residues. CDR3 DNA sequence: TGCGCCAGCCGCAAAGGAGGAGGCAATGAGCAGTTCTTC. Translation: CASRKGGGNEQFF.

This clone was found a few times. The chain uses TRBV7-2 and TRBJ1-1, with TRBD1 as a possible D gene (6 bases). There are 13 residues in the CDR3. Germline assignment: CDR1 SGHTA and CDR2 FQGNSA. The V and J ends lost 2 bases and 8 bases respectively, with 12 bases between them. The CDR3 bases are TGTGCCAGCAGCTTACCGGGGGGCCTAGAAGCTTTCTTT. Translated, it gives CASSLPGGLEAFF.

The chain combines TRBV2 with TRBJ1-2; D possibly corresponds to TRBD1 (5 bases). Deletions cut 6 bases from V and 6 bases from J, with 11 bases between. CDR3 length: 12 residues. Germline CDR1 and CDR2: SNHLY and FYNNEI. For the CDR3, the DNA is TGTGCCAGCAGGCCGGGACCAGATGGCTACACCTTC. Translated: CASRPGPDGYTF.

V usage is TRBV7-9 and J usage is TRBJ2-4, with D maybe TRBD2 (7 bases). V lost 0 bases and J lost 6, with 15 bases in between. CDR3 size: 16 residues. The germline V gene has CDR1 SEHNR and CDR2 FQNEAQ (reference sequence). The CDR3 sequence: CASSLAGRRGRNIQYF. The CDR3 region has the DNA TGTGCCAGCAGCTTAGCGGGTAGGCGGGGGCGAAACATTCAGTACTTC.

CDR3 loop: CAWSIFGSRLGETQYF. For the CDR3, the DNA is TGTGCCTGGAGTATATTCGGTTCCAGGCTCGGAGAGACCCAGTACTTC. The genes are TRBV30 and TRBJ2-5; no firm D call. The CDR3 is 16 residues long. Germline assignment: CDR1 GTSNPN and CDR2 SVGIG (reference sequence). The V end was cut by 2 bases, the J end by 4 bases, with 20 bases between.

The chain is built from TRBV6-5 and TRBJ1-2; D unclear. Trimming cost V 7 bases and J 4 bases, with 16 bases left between them. The CDR3 sequence is 14 residues long. Germline V gene sequence: CDR1 MNHEY, CDR2 SVGAGI. CDR3 protein: CASTKGDKGYGYTF. CDR3 nucleotide sequence: TGTGCCAGCACAAAGGGTGATAAAGGCTATGGCTACACCTTC.

The V gene is TRBV30, the J gene TRBJ1-1, with D unclear. The CDR3 has 11 residues. V dropped 8 bases and J dropped 4 bases, with 11 bases sitting between them. Germline V gene sequence: CDR1 GTSNPN, CDR2 SVGIG (reference sequence). The CDR3: CASRSSTEAFF. The CDR3 coding sequence is TGTGCCAGCAGGAGTTCCACTGAAGCTTTCTTT.

The chain uses TRBV30 and TRBJ1-1; the D is unclear. CDR1 and CDR2 from the germline V gene are GTSNPN and SVGIG (reference sequence). Deletions cut 0 bases from V and 7 bases from J, with 15 bases between. CDR3 length: 14 amino acids. CDR3 loop: CAWSVRPSDFEAFF. In DNA form, the CDR3 reads TGTGCCTGGAGTGTTAGACCGTCAGATTTTGAAGCTTTCTTT. Based on the CDR3 plus reference TRBV30 and TRBJ1-1, the full variable domain is SQTIHQWPATLVQPVGSPLSLECTVEGTSNPNLYWYRQAAGRGLQLLFYSVGIGQISSEVPQNLSASRPQDRQFILSSKKLLLSDSGFYLCAWSVRPSDFEAFFGQGTRLTVV.

Comment on this clone: The same CDR3 arises from other DNA sequences in this sample as well. The V gene is TRBV5-1, the J gene TRBJ1-6; 7 bases agree with TRBD1. The CDR3 contains 14 residues. Germline V gives CDR1 SGHRS, CDR2 YFSETQ. V was clipped by 4 bases and J by 7 bases; unmatched bases: 5. The CDR3: CASSPGQVNSPLHF. The CDR3, as DNA: TGCGCCAGCAGCCCCGGACAGGTCAATTCACCCCTCCACTTT.

This clone was recorded a few times. The J gene is TRBJ1-1, the V gene TRBV4-1; D ambiguous. Germline CDR1 and CDR2: MGHRA and YSYEKL. The CDR3 spans 16 residues. V was cut by 0 bases and J by 0 bases, with 11 bases left in between. CDR3 sequence reads: CASSQDQLGVNTEAFF. The CDR3 DNA is TGCGCCAGCAGCCAAGATCAACTAGGAGTGAACACTGAAGCTTTCTTT.

The V call is TRBV7-7, the J call TRBJ1-2; D call uncertain. Germline-derived CDR1 and CDR2 are SSHAT and FNYEAQ (reference sequence). The CDR3 is made up of 16 amino acids. V was clipped by 3 bases and J by 3 bases, with 17 bases between them. The chain's CDR3 is CASSFEVPSWDYGYTF. DNA of the CDR3: TGTGCCAGCAGCTTTGAGGTCCCCTCATGGGACTATGGCTACACCTTC.

The chain is built from TRBV4-3 and TRBJ1-6; D gene ambiguous. This CDR3 spans 15 amino acids. CDR1 LGHNA and CDR2 YSLEER come from the germline V gene. V was pared by 6 bases and J by 9 bases, with 18 bases between. The CDR3 nucleotides are TGCGCCAGCAGAGCAAGCTCCGGGGTGATTTCACCCCTCCACTTT. It specifies CASRASSGVISPLHF.

The chain has TRBV6-6 and TRBJ2-6; no definite D call. CDR3 length: 15 amino acids. The germline gives CDR1 MNHNY, CDR2 SVGAGI (reference sequence). V lost 7 bases and J 4 bases, leaving 14 bases between the germline ends. CDR3 amino acids: CASTLAGAGANVLTF. The DNA for the CDR3 is TGTGCCAGCACCCTTGCAGGAGCCGGGGCCAACGTCCTGACTTTC.

The rearrangement uses TRBV29-1 and TRBJ1-1; 12 bases agree with TRBD1. The junction had 11 bases not matched to a gene; V was cut back by 7 bases and J by 11 bases. Germline V gene lookup returns CDR1 SQVTM and CDR2 ANQGSEA. This CDR3 contains 13 residues. This CDR3 reads CSAVPGQGAEAFF. The DNA of the CDR3 is TGCAGCGCCGTCCCGGGACAGGGGGCAGAGGCTTTCTTT.

The chain is built from TRBV13 and TRBJ2-3; maybe TRBD2 (5 bases). The germline CDR1 and CDR2 sequences are PRHDT and FYEKMQ (reference sequence). V shed 5 bases and J shed 2 bases, with 11 bases lying between them. This CDR3 spans 14 amino acids. CDR3 loop: CASSPKRYTDTQYF. DNA of the CDR3: TGTGCCAGCAGCCCTAAGCGGTACACAGATACGCAGTATTTT.

The CDR3 bases are TGTGCCAGCAGTCCGGACGGGAATGGCTACACCTTC. This gives the protein CASSPDGNGYTF. J is TRBJ1-2 and V is TRBV27; D gene uncertain. Germline V gene data show CDR1 as MNHEY and CDR2 as SMNVEV (reference sequence). V was cut by 5 bases and J by 6 bases, with 10 bases left in between. This CDR3 is 12 amino acids long.

This clone appeared a few times. The V call is TRBV5-4, the J call TRBJ2-7; 9 nucleotides match TRBD1. Germline trimming cut 2 bases from V and 3 bases from J; bases unmatched to any gene: 6. Germline V gene lookup returns CDR1 SGHNT and CDR2 YYREEE (reference sequence). This CDR3 is 15 amino acids long. The CDR3 region is CASSFYGTGLYEQYF. The CDR3 nucleotides read TGTGCCAGCAGCTTCTACGGGACAGGGCTCTACGAGCAGTACTTC.

V and J are TRBV5-1 and TRBJ1-1; the D gene is possibly TRBD1 (5 bases). Germline V gives CDR1 SGHRS, CDR2 YFSETQ. Between the trimmed V and J ends, which lost 4 bases and 7 bases, there was a span of 11 bases. This CDR3 contains 12 residues. The CDR3 spells CASSRGPGEAFF. CDR3 DNA: TGCGCCAGCAGCCGGGGACCCGGTGAAGCTTTCTTT.

This chain joins TRBV30 and TRBJ1-1; D unresolved. The V gene lost 8 bases and the J gene lost 11 bases, with 9 bases spanning the gap. The length of the CDR3 is 8 residues. Germline V gives CDR1 GTSNPN, CDR2 SVGIG (reference sequence). The DNA for the CDR3 is TGTGCCATGGGGTGGGCTTTCTTT. As protein: CAMGWAFF.

The CDR3 nucleotides read TGCGCCAGCAGCCTATACTCAGATGGGACTGAAGCTTTCTTT. As protein: CASSLYSDGTEAFF. V gene TRBV5-1 combines with J gene TRBJ1-1; D not certain. CDR3 length equals 14 residues. The V end lost 4 bases, the J end lost 5 bases, and 15 bases lay between the germline ends. Per germline, CDR1 SGHRS and CDR2 YFSETQ.

CDR3 loop: CAIKQELNTEAFF. The CDR3 DNA follows: TGTGCCATCAAGCAGGAGTTGAACACTGAAGCTTTCTTT. V usage is TRBV10-3 and J usage is TRBJ1-1, with D uncertain. The CDR3 loop spans 13 amino acids. Germline values: CDR1 ENHRY, CDR2 SYGVKD. V was trimmed by 7 bases and J by 0 bases, leaving 9 bases between them.

This sequence joins TRBV30 and TRBJ2-7; TRBD1 aligns across 7 bases. V gave up 8 bases and J gave up 2 bases; unmatched junction bases: 9. The V gene's germline CDR1 is GTSNPN and CDR2 SVGIG (reference sequence). The CDR3 runs to 13 residues. CDR3 sequence (DNA): TGTGCCGGAACGGACAGGAATACCTACGAGCAGTACTTC. Encoded protein: CAGTDRNTYEQYF.

The rearrangement joins TRBV6-5 to TRBJ1-2; D not resolved. The V gene's germline CDR1 is MNHEY and CDR2 SVGAGI. Trimming left V 2 bases short and J 3 bases short, with 4 bases between. This CDR3 comprises 12 residues. The CDR3 sequence is CASSYGDYGYTF. In DNA, the CDR3 is TGTGCCAGCAGTTACGGTGACTATGGCTACACCTTC.